The clone carrying this T cell receptor (beta chain) occurred once. Genomic DNA for unsorted samples was obtained from about 90 million PBMCs. This sample was included in a study of shared clonotypes between healthy human individuals. Profiling relied on immunoSEQ multiplex PCR, and the TCRdb table lists in-frame clones only, not all of them. The data show 400,000 to 550,000 clones, about 80% seen once. This CDR3 has 16 residues. Trimming pared 6 bases from V and 0 bases from J, leaving 18 bases between. Germline CDR1 reads SQVTM; CDR2 reads ANQGSEA. Input material: PBMCs. This receptor was taken from a woman aged 40 to 55 in good health. Some clones in this sample may be carry-over from other donors' samples. V is TRBV29-1 and J is TRBJ2-1; D may be TRBD1 (6 bases). The CDR3 DNA sequence: TGCAGCGTCCTCAAGACGACAGGTAGCTCCTACAATGAGCAGTTCTTC. This sequence encodes CSVLKTTGSSYNEQFF.